This record covers a single T cell receptor beta chain. The data were taken from a study of blood T cell repertoires in COVID-19. Study information: Collection of acute and convalescent COVID-19 samples took place in the United States, Italy and Spain. Sample material is recorded as cDNA or gDNA derived from T cells, B-cell-depleted T cells, or PBMCs.

Per the authors' pipeline: The authors estimated nucleated cell counts from reference gene primer amplification. Only in-frame clones appear in the TCRdb table, and some are missing; sequencing was by immunoSEQ multiplex PCR. That table gives V, J and clone size, and the DNA gave D and trimming. Of about 50,000 clones detected, about nine tenths appear once; the ten largest clones hold under 35%. The sequence derives from a woman aged 80 or older with acute or convalescent COVID-19. The sample comprised peripheral blood.

The CDR3 spells CASRGVEGNTGELFF. Here the CDR3 DNA reads TGTGCCAGCAGAGGAGTAGAAGGGAACACCGGGGAGCTGTTTTTT. V is TRBV7-6 and J is TRBJ2-2, with D unresolved. V lost 6 bases to trimming and J lost 1 base, with 12 bases between them. CDR3 length: 15 amino acids. Germline loops: CDR1 SGHVS, CDR2 FNYEAQ.